Shown below are 27 T cell receptor beta chains from a single sample sequenced in a study of OX40 agonist ivuxolimab in advanced cancers. Method: immunoSEQ multiplex PCR; TCRdb's copy keeps in-frame clones and lacks some. The table lists about 150,000 clones, approximately 94% of them singletons. This material consisted of CD4+ or CD8+ T cells sorted from blood, taken in a trial of the OX40 agonist ivuxolimab. These receptors all come from an adult with an advanced solid tumor such as melanoma, head and neck, liver or kidney cancer.

V is TRBV4-1 and J is TRBJ1-1; possible D gene TRBD1, 5 bases. Trimming took off 4 bases at V and 5 bases at J, with 17 bases between the two ends. CDR3 length equals 15 residues. Germline lookup yields CDR1 MGHRA and CDR2 YSYEKL. The CDR3 loop reads CASSRMGGVGTEAFF. Here the CDR3 DNA reads TGCGCCAGCAGCCGGATGGGAGGGGTAGGGACTGAAGCTTTCTTT.

The gene calls are TRBV6-5 and TRBJ1-3; TRBD1 is a possible D gene (5 bases). This CDR3 is built from 14 residues. The V and J ends lost 8 bases and 0 bases respectively, with 11 bases between them. In germline, CDR1 is MNHEY, CDR2 SVGAGI. As DNA, the CDR3 is TGTGCCAGCGCAGGGAGCATCTCTGGAAACACCATATATTTT. This sequence encodes CASAGSISGNTIYF.

For the CDR3, the DNA is TGCGCCAGCAGTGAGTGGGGAGGAAATGAGCAGTTCTTC. The encoded protein is CASSEWGGNEQFF. The chain recombines TRBV10-1 with TRBJ2-1, with a tentative D call TRBD2 (6 bases). From germline, CDR1 is WNHNN and CDR2 SYGVQD (reference sequence). V was pared by 1 base and J by 7 bases, with 8 bases between. This CDR3 comprises 13 residues.

The chain combines TRBV6-5 with TRBJ1-2, with 12 bases lining up with TRBD1. The V gene's germline CDR1 is MNHEY and CDR2 SVGAGI. Losses at the gene ends were 6 bases for V and 8 bases for J; bases not matched to a gene: 4. The length of the CDR3 is 13 residues. The CDR3 loop is CASRTGTGGGYTF. Here the CDR3 DNA reads TGTGCCAGCAGGACCGGGACAGGGGGCGGCTACACCTTC.

The CDR3 DNA follows: TGCGCCAGCAGCCCGGGGGGAGGGCATAACAATGAGCAGTTCTTC. This sequence encodes CASSPGGGHNNEQFF. This sequence joins TRBV5-1 and TRBJ2-1; TRBD2 matches 7 bases. CDR3 size: 15 residues. Germline values: CDR1 SGHRS, CDR2 YFSETQ. With 4 bases clipped from V and 5 bases from J, the junction kept 9 bases outside the gene matches.

V is TRBV9 and J is TRBJ2-7; D is perhaps TRBD1 or TRBD2 (5 bases each). Germline-derived CDR1 and CDR2 are SGDLS and YYNGEE. This CDR3 is built from 17 residues. The V and J ends lost 3 bases and 0 bases respectively, with 19 bases between them. The CDR3, as DNA: TGTGCCAGCAGCGCCCGGGACGGCGCAGGTAGCTCCTACGAGCAGTACTTC. Translating it yields CASSARDGAGSSYEQYF.

This chain connects TRBV7-8 to TRBJ2-2; 7 bases agree with TRBD2. The CDR3 runs to 18 residues. Germline V gives CDR1 SGHVS, CDR2 FQNEAQ. J gave up 1 base and V 3 bases, and 11 bases lay outside the gene matches. The CDR3 sequence: CASSLSVNSGLNTGELFF. The CDR3 DNA reads as TGTGCCAGCAGCTTGTCGGTGAATAGCGGGTTGAACACCGGGGAGCTGTTTTTT.

The chain uses TRBV7-2 and TRBJ2-5; 14 bases fit TRBD2. From germline, CDR1 is SGHTA and CDR2 FQGNSA. The V gene end was trimmed by 1 base and the J gene end by 1 base; junction bases not matched to a gene: 2. This CDR3 is built from 17 residues. This chain's CDR3 is CASSLGLAGGPQETQYF. CDR3 sequence (DNA): TGTGCCAGCAGCTTAGGACTAGCGGGGGGGCCCCAAGAGACCCAGTACTTC. The full variable domain, rest sourced from reference TRBV7-2 and TRBJ2-5, is GAGVSQSPSNKVTEKGKDVELRCDPISGHTALYWYRQSLGQGLEFLIYFQGNSAPDKSGLPSDRFSAERTGGSVSTLTIQRTQQEDSAVYLCASSLGLAGGPQETQYFGPGTRLLVL.

The genes are TRBV28 and TRBJ2-7, with D unresolved. The ends were cut back, 3 bases at V and 0 bases at J, with 12 bases in the middle. Germline CDR1 is MDHEN and CDR2 is SYDVKM. This CDR3 spans 15 amino acids. In nucleotides, the CDR3 is TGTGCCAGCAGTTTGAGGCGGACCAGCTCCTACGAGCAGTACTTC. Translating gives CASSLRRTSSYEQYF. Together with reference TRBV28 and TRBJ2-7, the CDR3 gives the full variable domain: DVKVTQSSRYLVKRTGEKVFLECVQDMDHENMFWYRQDPGLGLRLIYFSYDVKMKEKGDIPEGYSVSREKKERFSLILESASTNQTSMYLCASSLRRTSSYEQYFGPGTRLTVT.

The V and J genes are TRBV5-8 and TRBJ2-1, with 16 bases aligning to TRBD2. The germline V gene has CDR1 SGHTS and CDR2 YDEGEE. V lost 0 bases to trimming and J lost 8 bases; unmatched junction nucleotides: 11. This CDR3 spans 19 amino acids. CDR3 nucleotide sequence: TGTGCCAGCAGCTTGGTCCGTCCGGGACTAGCGGGAGGGCCCCATGAGCAGTTCTTC. Translated, it gives CASSLVRPGLAGGPHEQFF.

The gene calls are TRBV7-9 and TRBJ2-2; D possibly corresponds to TRBD2 (6 bases). This CDR3 spans 15 amino acids. Trimming removed 1 base at V and 5 bases at J, with 11 bases between. CDR1 is SEHNR and CDR2 is FQNEAQ in the germline V gene (reference sequence). In nucleotides, the CDR3 is TGTGCCAGCAGCTTAGGATCAGGGAGGACCGGGGAGCTGTTTTTT. This sequence encodes CASSLGSGRTGELFF.

The chain employs TRBV5-4 and TRBJ1-2, with D tentatively TRBD1 (5 bases). The length of the CDR3 is 15 residues. Trimming took off 0 bases at V and 2 bases at J, with 11 bases between the two ends. Looked up from germline, CDR1 is SGHNT and CDR2 is YYREEE (reference sequence). In nucleotides, the CDR3 is TGTGCCAGCAGCTTGGTCGGCGGGACCAACTATGGCTACACCTTC. This encodes CASSLVGGTNYGYTF.

The gene calls are TRBV7-9 and TRBJ2-7; TRBD1 might be the D (5 bases). The germline CDR1 and CDR2 sequences are SEHNR and FQNEAQ (reference sequence). With 5 bases removed from V and 2 bases from J, the gap between germline ends came to 13 bases. The CDR3 contains 14 residues. The CDR3 region has the DNA TGTGCCAGCAGCCAAGACAGAAAACCCTACGAGCAGTACTTC. Its translation is CASSQDRKPYEQYF.

The V call is TRBV28, the J call TRBJ1-2; the match to TRBD1 covers 7 bases. There are 14 residues in the CDR3. The ends lost 1 base at V and 2 bases at J; junction bases unmatched: 1. Germline V gene sequence: CDR1 MDHEN, CDR2 SYDVKM. The CDR3 here is CASSLLDRNYGYTF. CDR3 sequence (DNA): TGTGCCAGCAGTTTATTGGACAGGAACTATGGCTACACCTTC.

The CDR3 is CASSPTANTEAFF. The CDR3 DNA is TGTGCCAGCAGTCCTACAGCGAACACTGAAGCTTTCTTT. V and J are TRBV5-5 and TRBJ1-1, with unresolved D. V lost 5 bases and J lost 1, with 9 bases in between. CDR3 length: 13 amino acids. Germline loops: CDR1 SGHKS, CDR2 YYEKEE (reference sequence).

The chain has TRBV28 and TRBJ1-5; 7 bases match TRBD1. Trimming cost V 5 bases and J 10 bases; bases outside gene matches: 11. The CDR3 spans 14 residues. The germline CDR1 and CDR2 sequences are MDHEN and SYDVKM. CDR3 bases: TGTGCCAGCAGTGTACAGGGGCGGGGTGAACCCCAGCATTTT. Amino acid sequence: CASSVQGRGEPQHF.

The chain uses TRBV18 and TRBJ1-1; no firm D call. This CDR3 has 13 residues. The V gene's germline CDR1 is KGHSH and CDR2 LQKENI. V shed 4 bases and J shed 1 base, with 7 bases lying between them. The CDR3 protein is CASSRDSNTEAFF. The CDR3 DNA sequence: TGTGCCAGCTCACGCGACTCGAACACTGAAGCTTTCTTT.

The chain recombines TRBV5-1 with TRBJ2-3; TRBD1 matches at 8 bases. Trimming removed 4 bases from V and 2 bases from J; junction bases left unmatched: 9. Germline loops: CDR1 SGHRS, CDR2 YFSETQ. The CDR3 loop spans 16 amino acids. The CDR3 is CASSANRGMNTDTQYF. CDR3 nucleotides: TGCGCCAGCAGCGCTAACAGGGGGATGAACACAGATACGCAGTATTTT.

The chain combines TRBV7-9 with TRBJ2-1; a weak D match, TRBD1 (5 bases). The CDR3 consists of 15 residues. Trimming shortened V by 2 bases and J by 1 base, and 9 bases separated the two germline ends. Germline V gene lookup returns CDR1 SEHNR and CDR2 FQNEAQ (reference sequence). The CDR3 DNA is TGTGCCAGCAGCTTATCAAGGGGATCCTACAATGAGCAGTTCTTC. Translating gives CASSLSRGSYNEQFF.

This CDR3 is CASSPGQGTSPLHF. The CDR3 DNA reads as TGTGCCAGCTCACCGGGACAGGGTACTTCACCCCTCCACTTT. The chain joins TRBV18 to TRBJ1-6; 9 bases fit TRBD1. The CDR3 has 14 residues. Germline V gene lookup returns CDR1 KGHSH and CDR2 LQKENI. The junction had 3 bases not matched to a gene; V was cut back by 3 bases and J by 9 bases.

The V call is TRBV6-5, the J call TRBJ1-1; D is undetermined. V was clipped by 2 bases and J by 4 bases, with 8 bases between them. CDR3 length equals 13 residues. Per germline, CDR1 MNHEY and CDR2 SVGAGI. Written as DNA, the CDR3 is TGTGCCAGCAGTTACGGCCACAGCACTGAAGCTTTCTTT. It translates to CASSYGHSTEAFF.

The chain uses TRBV5-3 and TRBJ2-7; possibly TRBD1 for D (6 bases). TRBV5-3 is sorted into the ORF group, with uncertain function. V dropped 4 bases and J dropped 0 bases, with 26 bases sitting between them. This CDR3 region has 19 residues. The DNA for the CDR3 is TGTGCCAGAAGCCGGGACAATACCACTGGTATACCACACTCCTACGAGCAGTACTTC. Translated: CARSRDNTTGIPHSYEQYF.

J is TRBJ1-3 and V is TRBV19, with TRBD1 as a possible D gene (6 bases). V was cut by 2 bases and J by 7 bases, with 21 bases left in between. Per germline, CDR1 LNHDA and CDR2 SQIVND (reference sequence). The CDR3 spans 17 residues. CDR3 sequence: CASSIRRQVSTVNTIYF. CDR3 in DNA: TGTGCCAGTAGTATAAGGAGACAGGTCTCGACCGTCAACACCATATATTTT.

This sequence joins TRBV15 and TRBJ1-2, with a tentative D call TRBD1 (5 bases). V was shortened by 6 bases and J by 3 bases, with 14 bases between the two germline ends. CDR1 LNHNV and CDR2 YYDKDF come from the germline V gene (reference sequence). CDR3 size: 14 residues. Here the CDR3 DNA reads TGTGCCACCAGGACCGGGACGGCATACTATGGCTACACCTTC. It yields the protein CATRTGTAYYGYTF. The variable domain in full, completed from reference TRBV15 and TRBJ1-2, reads DAMVIQNPRYQVTQFGKPVTLSCSQTLNHNVMYWYQQKSSQAPKLLFHYYDKDFNNEADTPDNFQSRRPNTSFCFLDIRSPGLGDTAMYLCATRTGTAYYGYTFGSGTRLTVV.

This clone has just a few counts. The rearrangement links TRBV5-1 to TRBJ1-6; D gene ambiguous. This CDR3 has 12 residues. Trimming took 3 bases from V and 2 from J, leaving 0 bases between them. CDR1 SGHRS and CDR2 YFSETQ come from the germline V gene. The CDR3 reads CASSSYNSPLHF. The CDR3 DNA is TGCGCCAGCAGCTCCTATAATTCACCCCTCCACTTT.

V usage is TRBV1 and J usage is TRBJ2-7; TRBD1 is the table's D call and was not checked against the DNA. TRBV1 is deemed a pseudogene. The length of the CDR3 is 14 residues. In nucleotides, the CDR3 is TGCACCAGCAGCCCCCGGGACAGCAACTACGAGCAGTACTTC. Its translation: CTSSPRDSNYEQYF.

The chain couples TRBV7-9 to TRBJ1-1, with TRBD1 matching 9 bases. The CDR3 covers 17 residues. The V gene end was trimmed by 6 bases and the J gene end by 4 bases; junction bases not matched to a gene: 15. The germline CDR1 and CDR2 sequences are SEHNR and FQNEAQ (reference sequence). The CDR3 bases are TGTGCCAGCAGATACACCGGGACAGGGAGTCGTAGCACTGAAGCTTTCTTT. Translation: CASRYTGTGSRSTEAFF.